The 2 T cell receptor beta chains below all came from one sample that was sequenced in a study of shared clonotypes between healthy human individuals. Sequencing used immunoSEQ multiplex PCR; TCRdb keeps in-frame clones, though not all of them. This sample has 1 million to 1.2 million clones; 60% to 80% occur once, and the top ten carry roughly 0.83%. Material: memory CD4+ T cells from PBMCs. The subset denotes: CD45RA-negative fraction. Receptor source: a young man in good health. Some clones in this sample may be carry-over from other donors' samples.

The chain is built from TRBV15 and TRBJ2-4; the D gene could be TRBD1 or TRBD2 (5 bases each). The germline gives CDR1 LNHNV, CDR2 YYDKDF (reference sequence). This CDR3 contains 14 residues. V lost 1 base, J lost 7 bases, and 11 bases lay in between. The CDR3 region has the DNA TGTGCCACCAGCAGAGGGGAAGGGACCAACATTCAGTACTTC. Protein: CATSRGEGTNIQYF.

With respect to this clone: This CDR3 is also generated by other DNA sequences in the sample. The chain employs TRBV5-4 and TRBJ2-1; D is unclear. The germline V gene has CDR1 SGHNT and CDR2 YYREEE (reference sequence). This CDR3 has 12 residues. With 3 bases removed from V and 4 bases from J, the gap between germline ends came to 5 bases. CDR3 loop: CASSSGYNEQFF. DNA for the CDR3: TGTGCCAGCAGCTCAGGATACAATGAGCAGTTCTTC.